This TCR beta chain originates from a study of T cell responses to AZD1222 COVID-19 vaccine. This clone was seen once. CDR3 size: 15 residues. Trimming took 4 bases from V and 1 from J; bases not matched to a gene: 3. The V gene's germline CDR1 is SGHTA and CDR2 FQGNSA. TCRdb keeps only in-frame clones here, not all; method: immunoSEQ multiplex PCR. The sample holds about 75,000 clones, about 91% seen once. The rearrangement joins TRBV7-2 to TRBJ2-3; 9 bases line up with TRBD1. The sample was peripheral blood, taken 28 days after the second dose of the MenACWY control vaccine. The TCR comes from an adult who received the MenACWY meningococcal vaccine as a control. The CDR3 DNA reads as TGTGCCAGCAGCTCGGGACAGGGTCGCACAGATACGCAGTATTTT. Protein product: CASSSGQGRTDTQYF.